Below, 21 T cell receptor beta chains from the same sample are listed, as sequenced in a study of T-cell memory formation after mild COVID-19. TCRdb passed the 5' RACE reads through MiXCR, listing each CDR3 protein once. The sample comprises around 6,000 distinct CDR3 sequences, 20% to 25% of which are singletons, and 45% to 70% rests with the top ten. Specimen: PBMCs or a T cell subset sorted from them (not recorded which). The receptor set was obtained from an adult woman who had mild COVID-19 (a few samples of this study predate the infection). Cell type and time point are not known.

Relative to its sample, this clonotype is medium-sized. The chain has TRBV29-1 and TRBJ2-7; tentatively, D is TRBD1 or TRBD2 (5 bases each). Trimming cost V 5 bases and J 6 bases, with 11 bases left between them. CDR1 and CDR2 from the germline V gene are SQVTM and ANQGSEA. This CDR3 spans 11 amino acids. CDR3 loop: CSVPEGFEQYF. DNA of the CDR3: TGCAGCGTTCCCGAGGGGTTCGAGCAGTACTTC.

A single count supports this clonotype. The chain uses TRBV9 and TRBJ2-3; the D is unclear. The CDR3 totals 14 residues. Germline V gives CDR1 SGDLS, CDR2 YYNGEE. Deletions cut 3 bases from V and 6 bases from J, with 14 bases between. This CDR3 is CASSAIEFGDTQYF. The CDR3 nucleotides are TGTGCCAGCAGCGCAATCGAATTTGGGGATACGCAGTATTTT. The entire variable domain, with the rest obtained from reference TRBV9 and TRBJ2-3, is as follows: DSGVTQTPKHLITATGQRVTLRCSPRSGDLSVYWYQQSLDQGLQFLIQYYNGEERAKGNILERFSAQQFPDLHSELNLSSLELGDSALYFCASSAIEFGDTQYFGPGTRLTVL.

This clonotype has at least ten counts. The gene calls are TRBV20-1 and TRBJ2-5; 10 bases align to TRBD2. Germline loops: CDR1 DFQATT, CDR2 SNEGSKA (reference sequence). J lost 5 bases, V lost 0 bases, and 15 bases had no gene match. This CDR3 spans 18 amino acids. The CDR3 DNA follows: TGCAGTGCTAGAGATTGGTCTAGCGGGGGCCCGAAAGCTGAGACCCAGTACTTC. This sequence encodes CSARDWSSGGPKAETQYF.

This clonotype appeared many times. The rearrangement joins TRBV2 to TRBJ2-7; TRBD2 matches 14 bases. Germline V gene sequence: CDR1 SNHLY, CDR2 FYNNEI. The CDR3 length is 18 residues. J gave up 0 bases and V 8 bases, and 12 bases lay outside the gene matches. The CDR3 sequence is CASWSSGLAGDLSYEQYF. As DNA, the CDR3 is TGTGCCAGCTGGTCTTCGGGACTAGCGGGAGATCTCTCCTACGAGCAGTACTTC.

Many counts were recorded for this clonotype. The chain recombines TRBV6-5 with TRBJ2-5, with no clear D. V shed 0 bases and J shed 3 bases, with 5 bases lying between them. Germline V CDR1 and CDR2: MNHEY, SVGAGI. CDR3 size: 13 residues. The CDR3 nucleotides are TGTGCCAGCAGTTACTCAGTCAAAGAGACCCAGTACTTC. This translates into CASSYSVKETQYF.

The sample holds many counts of this clonotype. V and J are TRBV27 and TRBJ2-7; perhaps TRBD2 as D (6 bases). CDR1 and CDR2 (germline): MNHEY, SMNVEV (reference sequence). V was pared by 4 bases and J by 3 bases, with 13 bases between. The CDR3 sequence is 14 residues long. CDR3: CASSSWDSNYEQYF. In nucleotides, the CDR3 is TGTGCCAGCAGTTCCTGGGACTCAAACTACGAGCAGTACTTC.

This clonotype was detected ten times or more. The gene calls are TRBV13 and TRBJ2-1; no reliable D call. Germline lookup yields CDR1 PRHDT and CDR2 FYEKMQ (reference sequence). CDR3 size: 13 residues. Trimming removed 3 bases from V and 0 bases from J, with 3 bases in between. The CDR3 is CASSFSSYNEQFF. The CDR3 DNA sequence: TGTGCCAGCAGCTTTAGCTCCTACAATGAGCAGTTCTTC.

The gene calls are TRBV5-8 and TRBJ2-3; D is uncertain. The CDR3 runs 11 residues. With 0 bases removed from V and 5 bases from J, the gap between germline ends came to 1 base. The germline V gene encodes CDR1 SGHTS and CDR2 YDEGEE. The CDR3 here is CASSLGDTQYF. The CDR3 region has the DNA TGTGCCAGCAGCTTGGGAGATACGCAGTATTTT.

V usage is TRBV7-2 and J usage is TRBJ2-3; 8 bases align to TRBD2. With V trimmed by 1 base and J by 1 base, 4 bases remained unmatched. The CDR3 loop spans 16 amino acids. The germline V gene encodes CDR1 SGHTA and CDR2 FQGNSA. The CDR3 sequence is CASSLGGSGGTDTQYF. Written as DNA, the CDR3 is TGTGCCAGCAGCTTAGGAGGTAGCGGGGGCACAGATACGCAGTATTTT.

This clonotype has a count of ten or more. This sequence joins TRBV4-1 and TRBJ2-6, with D unclear. CDR1 is MGHRA, CDR2 YSYEKL, per germline. Trimming stripped 3 bases from V and 3 bases from J, with 6 bases between. CDR3 length: 14 amino acids. The chain's CDR3 is CASSQGYGANVLTF. The DNA for the CDR3 is TGCGCCAGCAGCCAGGGATATGGGGCCAACGTCCTGACTTTC.

This clonotype has a count of ten or more. The chain joins TRBV12-5 to TRBJ1-5; D gene unclear. V lost 2 bases and J 5 bases, leaving 10 bases between the germline ends. The CDR3 is made up of 14 amino acids. From germline, CDR1 is LGHNT and CDR2 FRNRAP. This CDR3 reads CASGLNGPYQPQHF. The CDR3 nucleotides are TGTGCTAGTGGTTTGAACGGGCCCTATCAGCCCCAGCATTTT. Looking up the rest from reference TRBV12-5 and TRBJ1-5 gives the full variable domain: DARVTQTPRHKVTEMGQEVTMRCQPILGHNTVFWYRQTMMQGLELLAYFRNRAPLDDSGMPKDRFSAEMPDATLATLKIQPSEPRDSAVYFCASGLNGPYQPQHFGDGTRLSIL.

V usage is TRBV2 and J usage is TRBJ2-7; TRBD1 matches 7 bases. The V and J ends lost 2 bases and 6 bases, in that order; junction bases with no gene match: 13. This CDR3 region has 16 residues. Germline CDR1 and CDR2: SNHLY and FYNNEI. CDR3 DNA sequence: TGTGCCAGCAGTGAAAGTAGGGGGCTATACTTCGGCGAGCAGTACGTC. Translated, it gives CASSESRGLYFGEQYV.

This clonotype was counted many times. The chain joins TRBV20-1 to TRBJ1-1; D remains ambiguous. Germline V CDR1 and CDR2: DFQATT, SNEGSKA (reference sequence). This CDR3 has 14 residues. V was shortened by 1 base and J by 0 bases, with 9 bases between the two germline ends. The CDR3 sequence: CSARAVGMNTEAFF. The CDR3 coding sequence is TGCAGTGCTAGAGCGGTAGGGATGAACACTGAAGCTTTCTTT.

This clonotype showed up many times. The chain combines TRBV5-1 with TRBJ1-4, with D possibly TRBD1 on 5 matching bases. Germline loops: CDR1 SGHRS, CDR2 YFSETQ. Trimming left V 4 bases short and J 7 bases short, with 14 bases between. This CDR3 comprises 14 residues. CDR3 sequence: CASSINMGGEKLFF. The CDR3 bases are TGCGCCAGCAGCATCAACATGGGGGGTGAAAAACTGTTTTTT.

The J gene is TRBJ2-4, the V gene TRBV9; D unresolved. V was cut by 5 bases and J by 9 bases, with 15 bases left in between. This CDR3 has 13 residues. Per germline, CDR1 SGDLS and CDR2 YYNGEE. CDR3 in DNA: TGTGCCAGCAGTCCCACGGACGAAGGCATTCAGTACTTC. It translates to CASSPTDEGIQYF.

At least ten counts were recorded for this clonotype. V is TRBV7-9 and J is TRBJ2-5; TRBD2 agrees at 7 bases. This CDR3 contains 15 residues. After removal of 6 bases from V and 2 bases from J, the junction contained 9 bases not matched to a gene. The germline CDR1 and CDR2 sequences are SEHNR and FQNEAQ (reference sequence). The CDR3 spells CASSPRSGGQETQYF. The CDR3 DNA sequence: TGTGCCAGCAGTCCCCGGTCGGGAGGTCAAGAGACCCAGTACTTC.

In its sample, this clonotype was seen many times. V is TRBV6-2 or TRBV6-3 and J is TRBJ1-1; no clear D gene. Per germline, CDR1 MNHEY and CDR2 SVGEGT. V lost 4 bases and J 0 bases, leaving 12 bases between the germline ends. The CDR3 runs 15 residues. DNA for the CDR3: TGTGCCAGCAGTTGGGGTATTAGGGTGAACACTGAAGCTTTCTTT. The encoded protein is CASSWGIRVNTEAFF.

This clonotype was counted many times. This chain links TRBV9 with TRBJ1-1, with no clear D. Trimming stripped 0 bases from V and 1 base from J, with 16 bases between. Germline V gives CDR1 SGDLS, CDR2 YYNGEE. There are 17 residues in the CDR3. This CDR3 reads CASSVEPGWTPNTEAFF. The CDR3 coding sequence is TGTGCCAGCAGCGTAGAACCGGGTTGGACCCCGAACACTGAAGCTTTCTTT.

By frequency in the sample, this clonotype is medium-sized. The V gene is TRBV9, the J gene TRBJ1-1, with TRBD1 as a possible D gene (5 bases). The CDR3 extends over 14 amino acids. Germline-derived CDR1 and CDR2 are SGDLS and YYNGEE. Between the trimmed V and J ends, which lost 0 bases and 5 bases, there was a span of 11 bases. The CDR3 nucleotides are TGTGCCAGCAGCGTAGGTGGGGCGGGGACTGAAGCTTTCTTT. Amino acid sequence: CASSVGGAGTEAFF.

The rearrangement links TRBV10-3 to TRBJ2-7, with 8 bases aligning to TRBD1. The CDR3 totals 12 residues. Germline loops: CDR1 ENHRY, CDR2 SYGVKD. Losses at the gene ends were 5 bases for V and 7 bases for J; bases not matched to a gene: 4. The CDR3 is CAISPDREEQYF. CDR3 coding DNA: TGTGCCATCAGTCCGGACAGGGAGGAGCAGTACTTC.

This clonotype was counted many times. The rearrangement joins TRBV29-1 to TRBJ2-1, with D possibly TRBD2 on 7 matching bases. CDR3 length equals 17 residues. Germline V gene data show CDR1 as SQVTM and CDR2 as ANQGSEA. Trimming stripped 2 bases from V and 2 bases from J, with 19 bases between. Written as DNA, the CDR3 is TGCAGCGTTGAAAGGGGAAGGGGGAGGGTGACCTACAATGAGCAGTTCTTC. This codes for CSVERGRGRVTYNEQFF.